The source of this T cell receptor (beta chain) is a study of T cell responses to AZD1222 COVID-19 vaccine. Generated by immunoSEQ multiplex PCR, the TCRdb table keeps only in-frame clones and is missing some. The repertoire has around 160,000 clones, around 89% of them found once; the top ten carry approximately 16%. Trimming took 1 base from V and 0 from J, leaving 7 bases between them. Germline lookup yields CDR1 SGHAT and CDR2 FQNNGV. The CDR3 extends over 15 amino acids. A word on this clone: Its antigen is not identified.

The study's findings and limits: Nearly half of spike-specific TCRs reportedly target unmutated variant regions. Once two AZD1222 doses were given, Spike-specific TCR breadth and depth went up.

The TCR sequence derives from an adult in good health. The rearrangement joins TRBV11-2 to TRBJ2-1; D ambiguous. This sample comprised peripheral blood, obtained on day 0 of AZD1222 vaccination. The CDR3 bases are TGTGCCAGCAGCTTAGCCGGAAACTCCTACAATGAGCAGTTCTTC. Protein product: CASSLAGNSYNEQFF.